The entry below describes one TCR beta chain. These data are taken from a study of T cells in Graves' hyperthyroidism and ophthalmopathy. Amplification yielded TCR beta CDR3 regions, with RNA transcripts as the source. During a first-round RT-PCR of the TCR CDR3, the HTBI primer set was used. TCRdb fed the multiplex PCR reads into MiXCR, producing one record per CDR3 protein. The repertoire has roughly 500,000 distinct CDR3 sequences, 35% to 50% of them found once; the top ten carry around 44%. The sequence derives from an adult woman with Graves' disease, either hyperthyroidism or ophthalmopathy (not recorded which). What was sequenced was peripheral blood or thyroid tissue (not recorded which).

In nucleotides, the CDR3 is TGTGCCAGCAGGAGGCTAGCGGGGGACCCCTACGAGCAGTACTTC. Amino acid sequence: CASRRLAGDPYEQYF. The chain is built from TRBV2 and TRBJ2-7; 10 bases are shared with TRBD2. The V gene end was trimmed by 6 bases and the J gene end by 2 bases; junction bases not matched to a gene: 7. This CDR3 comprises 15 residues. Germline V lookup: CDR1 SNHLY, CDR2 FYNNEI.